This T cell receptor (beta chain) came from a study of PD-1 blockade in classical Hodgkin lymphoma (dated by TCRdb to 2019 to 2021). Concerning the study at large: Nivolumab dosing was 3 mg/kg intravenously every 2 weeks, continuing until either disease progression or unacceptable toxicity. The study used TCR beta sequencing and CyTOF to define a peripheral blood immune signature of response to PD-1 blockade in classical Hodgkin lymphoma.

Interpreted using the paper, the time point label stands for: cycle 1 day 1 (C1D1), immediately before nivolumab initiation. Relapse after autologous stem cell transplantation had occurred in all trial patients, and cohorts A, B and C were distinguished by prior brentuximab vedotin exposure. The trial cohort was composed of roughly 60 patients with relapsed/refractory classical Hodgkin lymphoma, for whom complete response, partial response or progressive disease was recorded as best overall response. In the multi-cohort phase II CheckMate 205 trial, trial patients received single-agent nivolumab. An independent review committee assessed best overall response using the 2007 International Working Group response criteria. Trial PBMCs were collected immediately before nivolumab initiation (C1D1) and during therapy at cycle 2 day 1 and cycle 4 day 1. Peripheral blood was collected in 8 mL Vacutainer Cell Preparation Tubes, from which PBMCs were isolated by centrifugation and then cryopreserved.

Points the paper makes about the study in general: Lower diversity was seen in patients whose nivolumab began less than 1 year after ASCT, and these patients were left out of later analyses so that immune reconstitution would not confound the results. Baseline TCR diversity was reported as lower in newly diagnosed patients than in healthy donors, and lower still in relapsed/refractory patients. Trial patients achieving complete response had baseline diversity similar to newly diagnosed patients, whereas partial responders and progressors had significantly lower diversity. A significant rise by C4D1 was seen in CD4+ but not CD8+ TCR diversity (p=0.0027 vs p=0.16), with the rise being most apparent in complete responders (p=0.02). The study was limited to a single clinical trial cohort, and causes of repertoire differences, possibly disease activity or prior therapy, remained undefined.

About this clone: This receptor's antigen is unknown. No much larger clone is present one base from it, and per-base qualities are unavailable.

Genomic DNA was extracted with the Qiagen DNeasy kit from unsorted PBMCs and from negatively selected CD4+ and CD8+ fractions. Amplification of TCR beta CDR3 regions was done by immunoSEQ multiplex PCR with primers that anneal to V and J segments. Amplification bias was minimized using a synthetic immune receptor repertoire, and residual bias was removed computationally after sequencing. Turning to the authors' computational methods: Custom Python scripts were used to quantify repertoire diversity as the Shannon entropy index. Unsorted, CD4+ and CD8+ repertoires were examined separately, except in combined analyses, for which CD4+ and CD8+ sequences were merged in silico. A clone was considered expanded if an increase in frequency of at least 2-fold after treatment relative to C1D1 was found, and a pseudocount of 0.5 was applied to clones undetected at baseline. Singleton clones were defined as clones with 0 or 1 copy at C1D1, and non-singleton clones were defined as clones with 2 or more copies. Clones expanded in unsorted samples were labelled as CD4+, CD8+ or unknown by matching protein sequences in sorted samples from the same patient. Wilcoxon tests on paired samples were used to test diversity changes from C1D1 to C4D1. TCRdb limited this immuneACCESS table to in-frame rearrangements with V and J called. A share of clones is missing; checked studies link under half to unresolved V genes, and the rest is unexplained. The DNA gave D and trimming, while V, J and clone size come from that table. The sample records approximately 44,000 clones, 76% of which are singletons. Together, the top ten hold 20% to 25% of the sample.

According to the germline V gene (reference sequence), CDR1 reads LNHDA and CDR2 reads SQIVND. Measured from the cysteine to the phenylalanine, the CDR3 is 14 residues long. The retained sequence is limited to the CDR3, 42 bases, with the frame set at the first base. Trimming accounts for 6 bases at V and 9 bases at J, while the number of junction bases matched to no gene is 7. The receptor chain draws on TRBV19 and TRBJ2-1; 11 bases in the middle match TRBD2. The specimen comprised peripheral blood mononuclear cells (PBMCs), sampled at baseline. The clonotype was recovered from a human donor with classical Hodgkin lymphoma. The CDR3 loop reads CASSDTSGSIEQFF. At the DNA level, the sequence is TGTGCCAGTAGCGATACTAGCGGGAGTATTGAGCAGTTCTTC. The CDR3 plus the reference TRBV19 and TRBJ2-1 genes for the other parts give the full variable domain: DGGITQSPKYLFRKEGQNVTLSCEQNLNHDAMYWYRQDPGQGLRLIYYSQIVNDFQKGDIAEGYSVSREKKESFPLTVTSAQKNPTAFYLCASSDTSGSIEQFFGPGTRLTVL.